The rows below give T cell receptor beta chains drawn from one sample of a study of beta chain features in type 1 diabetes. Libraries were prepared by immunoSEQ multiplex PCR; TCRdb keeps only in-frame clonotypes and omits some of them. The sample has roughly 300,000 clones; roughly 8% are singletons. The specimen sequenced was central memory CD4+ T cells from blood. The receptors shown here come from a woman younger than 30 in good health. The CDR3 runs from the conserved cysteine through the conserved F or W. Fields, in order: J gene, D gene, clone size, V gene, CDR3 DNA, CDR3 protein. A D gene is named only where the DNA matches it firmly. Clone size is not always given. Where it is, it says once, few, many or a class for expanded clones.

J gene: TRBJ2-5
D gene: -
clone size: few
V gene: TRBV2
CDR3 DNA: TGTGCCAGCATTCGAGGGGTGCCGGAGACCCAGTACTTC
CDR3 protein: CASIRGVPETQYF

J gene: TRBJ2-1
D gene: -
clone size: few
V gene: TRBV29-1
CDR3 DNA: TGCAGCTTGAGAGGAAGCTCCTACAATGAGCAGTTCTTC
CDR3 protein: CSLRGSSYNEQFF

J gene: TRBJ2-7
D gene: -
clone size: -
V gene: TRBV28
CDR3 DNA: TGTGCCAGCTCCGGAGGCGGAAAAATCTACGAGCAGTACTTC
CDR3 protein: CASSGGGKIYEQYF

J gene: TRBJ2-3
D gene: -
clone size: -
V gene: TRBV9
CDR3 DNA: TGTGCCAGCAGCGTAGGAGACTTTGGGGGGAAGTCGACGCAGTATTTT
CDR3 protein: CASSVGDFGGKSTQYF

J gene: TRBJ2-6
D gene: -
clone size: few
V gene: TRBV4-1
CDR3 DNA: TGCGCCAGCAGCCAAGAACCCAGCGGGGCCAACGTCCTGACTTTC
CDR3 protein: CASSQEPSGANVLTF

J gene: TRBJ2-1
D gene: -
clone size: -
V gene: TRBV5-1
CDR3 DNA: TGCGCCAGCAGCTTGGGACTAGGGGGATACAATGAGCAGTTCTTC
CDR3 protein: CASSLGLGGYNEQFF

J gene: TRBJ2-3
D gene: -
clone size: few
V gene: TRBV6-5
CDR3 DNA: TGTGCCAGCGGGGCTTCGGCGGGTTTCACAGATACGCAGTATTTT
CDR3 protein: CASGASAGFTDTQYF

J gene: TRBJ2-4
D gene: -
clone size: -
V gene: TRBV27
CDR3 DNA: TGTGCCAGCAGTTTATCTGGGACTGTAGACATTCAGTACTTC
CDR3 protein: CASSLSGTVDIQYF

J gene: TRBJ2-2
D gene: -
clone size: -
V gene: TRBV29-1
CDR3 DNA: TGCAGCGCCGAGACCCCGTCCGGGGAGCTGTTTTTT
CDR3 protein: CSAETPSGELFF

J gene: TRBJ2-5
D gene: -
clone size: few
V gene: TRBV7-8
CDR3 DNA: TGTGCCAGCAGACCAGGCTCGGGACATTCGGAGACCCAGTACTTC
CDR3 protein: CASRPGSGHSETQYF

J gene: TRBJ1-5
D gene: -
clone size: -
V gene: TRBV4-3
CDR3 DNA: TGCGCCAGCAGCCAAGACAGGGTGGATCAGCCCCAGCATTTT
CDR3 protein: CASSQDRVDQPQHF

J gene: TRBJ2-5
D gene: -
clone size: many
V gene: TRBV2
CDR3 DNA: TGTGCCAGCAGTGAGCAAGTACGAGAGACCCAGTACTTC
CDR3 protein: CASSEQVRETQYF

J gene: TRBJ1-2
D gene: TRBD1
clone size: many
V gene: TRBV7-9
CDR3 DNA: TGTGCCAGCAGCTTAGCTGGGACAGGGGATGGCTACACCTTC
CDR3 protein: CASSLAGTGDGYTF

J gene: TRBJ2-1
D gene: TRBD2
clone size: -
V gene: TRBV5-1
CDR3 DNA: TGCGCCAGCAGCTTGGTGGCGGGAGGGCACAATGAGCAGTTCTTC
CDR3 protein: CASSLVAGGHNEQFF

J gene: TRBJ2-5
D gene: -
clone size: -
V gene: TRBV4-2
CDR3 DNA: TGTGCCAGCAGCCTAGGGACGGCTCAAGAGACCCAGTACTTC
CDR3 protein: CASSLGTAQETQYF

J gene: TRBJ1-5
D gene: TRBD1
clone size: -
V gene: TRBV6-1
CDR3 DNA: TGTGCCAGCAGTGGGACAGGGGGCTACAATCAGCCCCAGCATTTT
CDR3 protein: CASSGTGGYNQPQHF

J gene: TRBJ1-5
D gene: -
clone size: -
V gene: TRBV28
CDR3 DNA: TGTGCCAGCACAGGCCCATATAGCAATCAGCCCCAGCATTTT
CDR3 protein: CASTGPYSNQPQHF

J gene: TRBJ1-4
D gene: -
clone size: -
V gene: TRBV28
CDR3 DNA: TGTGCCAGCAGTTTAGGTTGGCAGGGCAGGGAAAAACTGTTTTTT
CDR3 protein: CASSLGWQGREKLFF

J gene: TRBJ2-6
D gene: -
clone size: -
V gene: TRBV7-9
CDR3 DNA: TGTGCCAGCAGCCATGCTGGGACAGGGGCCAACGTCCTGACTTTC
CDR3 protein: CASSHAGTGANVLTF

J gene: TRBJ2-1
D gene: -
clone size: many
V gene: TRBV10-3
CDR3 DNA: TGTGCCATCAGTGAGGGGGCCCCAAATGAGCAGTTCTTC
CDR3 protein: CAISEGAPNEQFF

J gene: TRBJ1-1
D gene: TRBD1
clone size: -
V gene: TRBV2
CDR3 DNA: TGTGCCAGCAGGCGAGAGGGGGCGACTGAAGCTTTCTTT
CDR3 protein: CASRREGATEAFF

J gene: TRBJ1-3
D gene: -
clone size: few
V gene: TRBV14
CDR3 DNA: TGTGCCAGCAGCCACGCCGGCGGGGGAAACACCATATATTTT
CDR3 protein: CASSHAGGGNTIYF

J gene: TRBJ1-2
D gene: -
clone size: -
V gene: TRBV28
CDR3 DNA: TGTGCCAGCAGTGCGGGGGTTGGCTATGGCTACACCTTC
CDR3 protein: CASSAGVGYGYTF

J gene: TRBJ2-5
D gene: TRBD1
clone size: -
V gene: TRBV10-3
CDR3 DNA: TGTGCCATCAGTTCCGACAGGGGAGAGACCCAGTACTTC
CDR3 protein: CAISSDRGETQYF

J gene: TRBJ2-5
D gene: -
clone size: many
V gene: TRBV18
CDR3 DNA: TGTGCCAGCTCGCGTTCCAGGGAAGAGACCCAGTACTTC
CDR3 protein: CASSRSREETQYF